The sequence of this TCR beta chain was determined in a study of cytomegalovirus exposure and HLA in healthy donors. Overall study: Counted in an early data release were about 80 million unique TCRs from HLA-typed donors. Genotyping showed 70% to 90% of over 350 donors falling in the Caucasian-associated ancestry cluster.

This CDR3 has 13 residues. V lost 5 bases and J 0 bases, leaving 7 bases between the germline ends. CDR1 MNHNS and CDR2 SASEGT come from the germline V gene. Study-level points and caveats: CMV serostatus was the only recorded immune exposure for donors. In a later analysis, most CMV-associated TCR beta chains appeared HLA-restricted.

It was with 60 Vbeta and 13 Jbeta primers that the PCR ran. The assay was immunoSEQ multiplex PCR, and TCRdb's table has in-frame clones only and misses some. The table lists about 140,000 clones, roughly three quarters of them singletons. Notes on this clone: Antigen: not known.

Specimen: PBMCs. The receptor comes from a male donor in good health and CMV-seronegative. The chain couples TRBV6-1 to TRBJ1-1; D not certain. The CDR3 reads CASSPQMNTEAFF. CDR3 coding DNA: TGTGCCAGCAGTCCCCAGATGAACACTGAAGCTTTCTTT.